The 22 T cell receptor beta chains below all came from one sample that was sequenced in a study of blood T cell repertoires in COVID-19. Libraries were prepared by immunoSEQ multiplex PCR; TCRdb keeps only in-frame clonotypes and omits some of them. This sample yields roughly 70,000 clones, of which around 79% are seen a single time; around 21% belongs to the top ten. The specimen was peripheral blood. The receptor set was obtained from a man aged 55 to 70 with acute or convalescent COVID-19.

Here the CDR3 reads CASSTSLRYGYTF. In DNA, the CDR3 is TGTGCCAGCAGTACCAGTCTGAGGTATGGCTACACCTTC. The chain is built from TRBV12-3 or TRBV12-4 and TRBJ1-2, with D hard to call. V lost 5 bases, J lost 5 bases, and 12 bases lay in between. The CDR3 spans 13 residues.

This clone was detected only a few times. The chain joins TRBV10-3 to TRBJ2-2; perhaps TRBD2 as D (5 bases). The germline gives CDR1 ENHRY, CDR2 SYGVKD. The CDR3 length is 17 residues. V lost 7 bases and J lost 0, with 18 bases in between. CDR3 protein: CAIMGSVGFANTGELFF. DNA for the CDR3: TGTGCCATCATGGGTAGCGTGGGGTTCGCGAACACCGGGGAGCTGTTTTTT.

The rearrangement joins TRBV10-3 to TRBJ1-5, with D maybe TRBD1 (5 bases). CDR3 size: 15 residues. From germline, CDR1 is ENHRY and CDR2 SYGVKD. Trimming pared 2 bases from V and 8 bases from J, leaving 16 bases between. This chain's CDR3 is CAISETGGVREPQHF. CDR3 DNA sequence: TGTGCCATCAGTGAGACGGGAGGGGTAAGGGAGCCCCAGCATTTT.

This clone was seen a few times. The genes are TRBV2 and TRBJ2-1, with D uncertain. CDR1 is SNHLY and CDR2 is FYNNEI in the germline V gene. Trimming left V 6 bases short and J 10 bases short, with 10 bases between. The CDR3 is 11 residues long. This CDR3 is CASRIAEEQFF. In nucleotides, the CDR3 is TGTGCCAGCAGGATTGCGGAGGAGCAGTTCTTC.

The rearrangement links TRBV30 to TRBJ2-7, with 8 nucleotides matching TRBD1. V lost 2 bases and J lost 7; bases outside the gene matches: 10. Germline CDR1 and CDR2: GTSNPN and SVGIG (reference sequence). This CDR3 has 14 residues. DNA for the CDR3: TGTGCCTGGAGTCCTACCGACAGGGGATCAGAGCAGTACTTC. Translating it yields CAWSPTDRGSEQYF.

This rearrangement joins TRBV5-6 to TRBJ2-5, with 13 bases that match TRBD2. Germline lookup yields CDR1 SGHDT and CDR2 YYEEEE. The J segment lost 5 bases and the V segment lost 1 base, leaving 5 bases of the junction unmatched. This CDR3 has 16 residues. Here the CDR3 reads CASSLWGTSGVETQYF. Written as DNA, the CDR3 is TGTGCCAGCAGCTTGTGGGGGACTAGCGGGGTTGAGACCCAGTACTTC.

There are a few counts of this clone. The chain recombines TRBV5-1 with TRBJ2-1, with 11 bases lining up with TRBD2. Germline CDR1 is SGHRS and CDR2 is YFSETQ. This CDR3 has 18 amino acids. V dropped 4 bases and J dropped 0; count of bases not matched to a gene: 9. The CDR3 loop reads CASSRGLAGESSYNEQFF. In DNA, the CDR3 is TGCGCCAGCAGCCGCGGACTAGCGGGTGAGAGCTCCTACAATGAGCAGTTCTTC.

The sample holds a few counts of this clone. V and J are TRBV4-1 and TRBJ2-3; TRBD1 aligns across 10 bases. Germline V CDR1 and CDR2: MGHRA, YSYEKL. The J segment lost 3 bases and the V segment lost 4 bases, leaving 7 bases of the junction unmatched. This CDR3 region has 16 residues. The CDR3 bases are TGCGCCAGCAGCCCAGTGAGACAGGGGGCGACAGATACGCAGTATTTT. This encodes CASSPVRQGATDTQYF.

The chain combines TRBV6-5 with TRBJ1-1; weak D call: TRBD1 (5 bases). The germline V gene has CDR1 MNHEY and CDR2 SVGAGI. Trimming took 7 bases from V and 3 from J, leaving 9 bases between them. The CDR3 is 12 residues long. The CDR3 DNA reads TGTGCCAGCAATCGGGGGGACACTGAAGCTTTCTTT. Translation: CASNRGDTEAFF.

This sequence joins TRBV19 and TRBJ2-3, with D tentatively TRBD2 (5 bases). Germline-derived CDR1 and CDR2 are LNHDA and SQIVND (reference sequence). The length of the CDR3 is 15 residues. Trimming pared 1 base from V and 1 base from J, leaving 9 bases between. The CDR3 spells CASSIGSSGTDTQYF. The CDR3 nucleotides read TGTGCCAGTAGTATAGGAAGTAGCGGCACAGATACGCAGTATTTT. Full variable domain (rest looked up from reference TRBV19 and TRBJ2-3): DGGITQSPKYLFRKEGQNVTLSCEQNLNHDAMYWYRQDPGQGLRLIYYSQIVNDFQKGDIAEGYSVSREKKESFPLTVTSAQKNPTAFYLCASSIGSSGTDTQYFGPGTRLTVL.

This clone was seen a few times. Here the CDR3 DNA reads TGCGCCAGCAGTGAGCTCCTAGCGGGGTCCAATGAGCAGTTCTTC. Residues: CASSELLAGSNEQFF. This sequence joins TRBV10-1 and TRBJ2-1, with 9 positions matching TRBD2. V trimming: 2 bases; J trimming: 6 bases; junction bases outside the gene matches: 5. Germline V CDR1 and CDR2: WNHNN, SYGVQD (reference sequence). This CDR3 comprises 15 residues.

The V call is TRBV30, the J call TRBJ1-5; D is perhaps TRBD1 (5 bases). Trimming took off 0 bases at V and 6 bases at J, with 9 bases between the two ends. The germline CDR1 and CDR2 sequences are GTSNPN and SVGIG (reference sequence). CDR3 size: 13 residues. CDR3 DNA: TGTGCCTGGAGTGTACGGGGGATTCAGCCCCAGCATTTT. Translating gives CAWSVRGIQPQHF.

The V gene is TRBV7-9, the J gene TRBJ2-1, with 8 bases identical to TRBD2. This CDR3 comprises 14 residues. Germline loops: CDR1 SEHNR, CDR2 FQNEAQ (reference sequence). Trimming took 10 bases from V and 0 from J; bases not matched to a gene: 5. The CDR3 protein is CAIQRESSYNEQFF. CDR3 sequence (DNA): TGTGCCATCCAGCGGGAGAGCTCCTACAATGAGCAGTTCTTC.

The chain links TRBV19 to TRBJ1-6; D perhaps matches TRBD1 (6 bases). Trimming took 3 bases from V and 0 from J, leaving 18 bases between them. CDR1 is LNHDA and CDR2 is SQIVND in the germline V gene (reference sequence). The CDR3 extends over 19 amino acids. In DNA, the CDR3 is TGTGCCAGTAGTATTTATTCCCGGCAGGGGAGCTCCTATAATTCACCCCTCCACTTT. This translates into CASSIYSRQGSSYNSPLHF.

This clone has a handful of counts. The V and J genes are TRBV27 and TRBJ1-2; possible D gene TRBD1, 5 bases. This CDR3 is built from 14 residues. V was pared by 4 bases and J by 8 bases, with 17 bases between. CDR1 and CDR2 (germline): MNHEY, SMNVEV (reference sequence). The CDR3 DNA reads as TGTGCCAGCAGTTCCCCACCTCGGGGGTCGGGCTACACCTTC. This sequence encodes CASSSPPRGSGYTF.

There are a few counts of this clone. The rearrangement uses TRBV19 and TRBJ1-4; D unclear. V dropped 5 bases and J dropped 3 bases, with 16 bases sitting between them. There are 16 residues in the CDR3. The V gene's germline CDR1 is LNHDA and CDR2 SQIVND (reference sequence). Written as DNA, the CDR3 is TGTGCCAGTAGTCTCGGAGGGCAGACGTCTAATGAAAAACTGTTTTTT. This codes for CASSLGGQTSNEKLFF.

The chain couples TRBV7-9 to TRBJ1-2; D gene uncertain. The germline V gene encodes CDR1 SEHNR and CDR2 FQNEAQ (reference sequence). This CDR3 comprises 13 residues. Between the trimmed V and J ends, which lost 1 base and 4 bases, there was a span of 7 bases. CDR3 region: CASSLDSLYGYTF. DNA for the CDR3: TGTGCCAGCAGCTTAGACAGCCTCTATGGCTACACCTTC.

The chain joins TRBV5-1 to TRBJ1-1, with TRBD1 as a possible D gene (5 bases). Deletions cut 6 bases from V and 4 bases from J, with 22 bases between. The CDR3 extends over 16 amino acids. Germline V gives CDR1 SGHRS, CDR2 YFSETQ. The CDR3 region is CASTKSPSGVSTEAFF. The CDR3 nucleotides are TGCGCCAGCACTAAATCCCCGTCGGGGGTGAGCACTGAAGCTTTCTTT.

The rearrangement uses TRBV4-2 and TRBJ1-6; 8 positions match TRBD1. The CDR3 runs to 17 residues. Per germline, CDR1 LGHNA and CDR2 YNFKEQ. After removal of 1 base from V and 10 bases from J, the junction contained 12 bases not matched to a gene. The CDR3 is CASSQGGTGDLRSPLHF. The CDR3 region has the DNA TGTGCCAGCAGCCAAGGGGGGACAGGTGACCTCCGGTCACCCCTCCACTTT.

The gene calls are TRBV9 and TRBJ1-2; no clear D gene. Germline CDR1 SGDLS, CDR2 YYNGEE. The V end lost 5 bases, the J end lost 7 bases, and 12 bases lay between the germline ends. The CDR3 loop spans 12 amino acids. CDR3 amino acids: CASSPGESGYTF. The CDR3 region has the DNA TGTGCCAGCAGTCCAGGCGAGTCTGGCTACACCTTC. Variable domain in full (rest from reference TRBV9 and TRBJ1-2): DSGVTQTPKHLITATGQRVTLRCSPRSGDLSVYWYQQSLDQGLQFLIQYYNGEERAKGNILERFSAQQFPDLHSELNLSSLELGDSALYFCASSPGESGYTFGSGTRLTVV.

The chain employs TRBV4-2 and TRBJ2-2, with a possible D match to TRBD2 (6 bases). CDR1 LGHNA and CDR2 YNFKEQ come from the germline V gene. The germline V and J ends were trimmed by 4 bases and 1 base, with 10 bases remaining between them. The CDR3 is 15 residues long. CDR3 coding DNA: TGTGCCAGCAGCCTTCCGGGACTGAACACCGGGGAGCTGTTTTTT. Encoded protein: CASSLPGLNTGELFF.

The chain combines TRBV7-3 with TRBJ2-2, with D maybe TRBD2 (6 bases). In germline, CDR1 is SGHTA, CDR2 FQGTGA. The CDR3 runs to 14 residues. The V end lost 5 bases, the J end lost 11 bases, and 18 bases lay between the germline ends. In nucleotides, the CDR3 is TGTGCCAGCAGCGTCGGGAGTCCGACCCGAGAGCTGTTTTTT. This translates into CASSVGSPTRELFF.